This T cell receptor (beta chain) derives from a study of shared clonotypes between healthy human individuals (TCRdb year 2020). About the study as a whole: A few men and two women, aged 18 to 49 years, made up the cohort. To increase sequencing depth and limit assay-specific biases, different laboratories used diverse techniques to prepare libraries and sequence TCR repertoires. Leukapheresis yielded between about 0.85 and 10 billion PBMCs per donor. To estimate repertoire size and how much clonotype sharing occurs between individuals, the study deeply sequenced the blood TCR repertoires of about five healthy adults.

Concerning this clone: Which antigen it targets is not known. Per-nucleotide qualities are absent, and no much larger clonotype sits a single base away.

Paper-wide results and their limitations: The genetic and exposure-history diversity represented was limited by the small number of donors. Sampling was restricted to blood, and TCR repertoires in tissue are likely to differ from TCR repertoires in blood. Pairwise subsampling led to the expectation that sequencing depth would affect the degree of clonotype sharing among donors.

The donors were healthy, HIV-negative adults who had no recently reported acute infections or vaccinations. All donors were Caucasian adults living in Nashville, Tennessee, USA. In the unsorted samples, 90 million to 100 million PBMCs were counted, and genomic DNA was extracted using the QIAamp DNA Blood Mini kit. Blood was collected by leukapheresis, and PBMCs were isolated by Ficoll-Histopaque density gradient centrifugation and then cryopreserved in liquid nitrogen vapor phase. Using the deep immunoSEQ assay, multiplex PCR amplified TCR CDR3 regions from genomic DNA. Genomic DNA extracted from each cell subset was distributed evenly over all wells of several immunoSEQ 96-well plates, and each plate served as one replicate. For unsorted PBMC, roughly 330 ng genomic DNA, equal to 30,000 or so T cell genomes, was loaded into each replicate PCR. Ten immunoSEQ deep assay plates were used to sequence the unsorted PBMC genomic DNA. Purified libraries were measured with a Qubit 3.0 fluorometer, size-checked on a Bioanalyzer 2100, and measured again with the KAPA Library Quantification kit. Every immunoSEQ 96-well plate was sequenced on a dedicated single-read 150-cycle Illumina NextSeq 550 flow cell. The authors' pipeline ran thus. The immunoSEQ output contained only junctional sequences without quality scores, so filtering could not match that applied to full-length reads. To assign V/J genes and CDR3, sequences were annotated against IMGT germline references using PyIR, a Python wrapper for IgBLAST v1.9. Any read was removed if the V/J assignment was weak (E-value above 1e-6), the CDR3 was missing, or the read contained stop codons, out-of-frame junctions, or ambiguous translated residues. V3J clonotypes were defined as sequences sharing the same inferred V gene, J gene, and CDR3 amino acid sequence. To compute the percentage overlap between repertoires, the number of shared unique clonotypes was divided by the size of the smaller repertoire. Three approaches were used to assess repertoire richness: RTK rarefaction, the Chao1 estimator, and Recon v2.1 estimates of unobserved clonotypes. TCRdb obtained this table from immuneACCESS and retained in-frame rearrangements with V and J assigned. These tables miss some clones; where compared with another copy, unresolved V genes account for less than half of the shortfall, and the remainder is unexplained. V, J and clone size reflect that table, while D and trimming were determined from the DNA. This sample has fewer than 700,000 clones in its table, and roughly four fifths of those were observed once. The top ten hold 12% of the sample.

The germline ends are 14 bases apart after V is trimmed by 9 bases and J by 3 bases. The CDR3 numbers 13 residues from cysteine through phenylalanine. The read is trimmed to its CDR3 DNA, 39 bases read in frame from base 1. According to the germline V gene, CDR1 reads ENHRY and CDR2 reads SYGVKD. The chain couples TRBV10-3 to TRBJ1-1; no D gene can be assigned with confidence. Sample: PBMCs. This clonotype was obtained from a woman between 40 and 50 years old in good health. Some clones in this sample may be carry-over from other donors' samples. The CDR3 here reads CAIQVVRDTEAFF. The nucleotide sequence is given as TGTGCCATTCAGGTAGTTCGGGACACTGAAGCTTTCTTT.